The clone carrying this TCR beta chain was observed a single time. This entry belongs to a study of blood T cell repertoires in COVID-19. Turning to the study itself: Sample material is recorded as cDNA or gDNA derived from T cells, B-cell-depleted T cells, or PBMCs.

After removal of 6 bases from V and 0 bases from J, the junction contained 7 bases not matched to a gene. Germline CDR1 reads LNHDA; CDR2 reads SQIVND (reference sequence). The CDR3 covers 17 residues. Profiling relied on immunoSEQ multiplex PCR, and the TCRdb table lists in-frame clones only, not all of them. The sample contains approximately 100,000 clones, around 86% of which appear only once. The gene calls are TRBV19 and TRBJ2-1, with TRBD2 identical over 11 bases. The TCR originated in a woman aged 50 to 65 who had recovered from COVID-19. The sample consisted of PBMCs or T cells enriched from blood (not recorded which). CDR3 bases: TGTGCCAGTAGGACTAGCGGGACCCGTAGCTCCTACAATGAGCAGTTCTTC. Protein: CASRTSGTRSSYNEQFF.